The sequence of this TCR beta chain was determined in a study of T-cell memory formation after mild COVID-19 (dated by TCRdb to the early 2020s). Concerning the study at large: Most TCR sequence clusters were specific to one of the two donors. Two young, previously healthy adult volunteers made up the cohort, one male and one female. In a couple of donors, T-cell clones that expanded and contracted after mild COVID-19 were tracked by sequencing TCRalpha and TCRbeta repertoires over time.

Note on this clonotype: This clone's antigen is unknown. No base qualities exist here, and no much larger clone lies one base off it.

These reads were obtained on an Illumina NovaSeq 6000. TCRalpha and TCRbeta cDNA libraries were constructed by 5'RACE with constant-segment primers, with sample barcodes and unique molecular identifiers being introduced. RNA was extracted from every sample with Trizol reagent. Library amplification was performed in two PCR steps, and a second sample barcode and Illumina TruSeq adapters were introduced in the second step. Sequencing of libraries was performed on an Illumina NovaSeq with 2 x 150 bp paired-end reads. The source study handled its data this way. Demultiplexing of reads and collapsing into UMI-guided consensus sequences were performed with migec v1.2.7. Using mixcr v2.1.11, UMI consensuses were aligned to TRA and TRB V and J templates and then assembled into clonotypes. A clonotype was counted as expanded or contracted only when both edgeR and NoisET called the clonotype significant, with the noise models trained on biological replicates. For edgeR calls, a false discovery rate-adjusted p below 0.01 and a log2 fold-change threshold of 1 were applied. As an exploratory analysis of dynamics, max-normalized trajectories of the 1000 most abundant clonotypes were examined with PCA combined with hierarchical clustering. Separately sequenced CD4+ and CD8+ repertoires were used to assign a CD4 or CD8 phenotype to each responding clone. Using fastp at Q25 and MiXCR, TCRdb reprocessed the public reads and kept productive beta chains. Every distinct CDR3 protein forms one entry, paired with its most common genes and DNA. The V and J calls reflect TCRdb's pipeline rather than the authors' work. Within this sample are about 130,000 distinct CDR3 sequences, with about a sixth of them counted one time only. About 5% of the sample is taken by the ten largest.

The germline V gene (reference sequence) provides CDR1 SGHNT and CDR2 YYREEE. Measured from the cysteine to the phenylalanine, the CDR3 is 14 residues long. CDR3 DNA is the only sequence kept; it has 42 bases, read in frame from the first base. Trimmed from V: 5 bases; trimmed from J: 4 bases; junction bases lacking a gene match: 4. PBMCs were isolated by Ficoll-Paque density gradient centrifugation. General conclusions and limits of the study: Some responding clones were found in pre-infection memory, which suggests that pre-existing cross-reactive memory T cells took part in the SARS-CoV-2 response. Contracting CD4+ clones appeared mostly in the CM and EM memory subsets, whereas CD8+ clones were enriched in EMRA. Balanced CD4/CD8 phenotypes were observed for clones contracting from day 15 to 85, whereas a bias towards CD4+ was observed for a second wave of clones expanding from day 15 to 37. SARS-CoV-2 specificity of the second-wave clones peaking on day 37 was not confirmed. Only two mild cases were covered by the study, and larger cohorts that include severe cases with pre-infection samples were considered necessary.

The origin of this receptor is a man between 18 and 29 years old who had mild COVID-19 (a few samples of this study predate the infection). The sample titles of this study are shuffled in the database, so cell type and time point are left out; the donor was told from shared clones. Specimen: PBMCs or a T cell subset sorted from them (not recorded which). The receptor chain draws on TRBV5-4 and TRBJ2-3; 10 bases in between match TRBD1. Here the CDR3 is given as CASSWDRGADTQYF. The DNA sequence reads TGTGCCAGCAGTTGGGACAGGGGAGCAGATACGCAGTATTTT.